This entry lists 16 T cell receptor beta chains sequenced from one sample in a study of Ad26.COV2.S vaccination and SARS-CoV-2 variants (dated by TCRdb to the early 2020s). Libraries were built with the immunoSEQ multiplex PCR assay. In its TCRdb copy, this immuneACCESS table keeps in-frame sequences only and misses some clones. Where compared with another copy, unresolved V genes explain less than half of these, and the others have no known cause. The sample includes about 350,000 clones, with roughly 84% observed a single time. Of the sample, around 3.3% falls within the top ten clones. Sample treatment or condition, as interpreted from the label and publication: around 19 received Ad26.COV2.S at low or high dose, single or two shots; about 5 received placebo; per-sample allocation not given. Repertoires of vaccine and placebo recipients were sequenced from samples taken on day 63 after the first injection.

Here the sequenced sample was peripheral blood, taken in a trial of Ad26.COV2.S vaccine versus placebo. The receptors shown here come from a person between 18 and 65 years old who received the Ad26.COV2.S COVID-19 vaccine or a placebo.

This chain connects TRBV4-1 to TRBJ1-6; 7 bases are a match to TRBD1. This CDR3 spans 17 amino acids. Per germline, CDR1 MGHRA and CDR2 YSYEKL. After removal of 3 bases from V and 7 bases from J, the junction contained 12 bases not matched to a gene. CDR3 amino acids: CASSHPNRDRPNSPLHF. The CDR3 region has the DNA TGCGCCAGCAGCCACCCCAACCGGGACAGACCGAATTCACCCCTCCACTTT.

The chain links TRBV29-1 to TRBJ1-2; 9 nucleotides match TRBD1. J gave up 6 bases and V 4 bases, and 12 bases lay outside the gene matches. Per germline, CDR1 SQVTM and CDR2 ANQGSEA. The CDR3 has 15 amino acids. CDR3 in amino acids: CSVGTGESGRDGYTF. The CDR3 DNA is TGCAGCGTTGGGACAGGGGAAAGTGGTCGGGATGGCTACACCTTC.

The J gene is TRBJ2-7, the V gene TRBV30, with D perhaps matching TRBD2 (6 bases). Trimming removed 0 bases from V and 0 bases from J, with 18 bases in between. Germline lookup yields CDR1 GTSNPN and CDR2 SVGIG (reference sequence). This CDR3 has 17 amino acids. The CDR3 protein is CAWSVPLQGTRSYEQYF. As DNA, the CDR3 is TGTGCCTGGAGTGTACCTTTACAAGGGACTCGCTCCTACGAGCAGTACTTC.

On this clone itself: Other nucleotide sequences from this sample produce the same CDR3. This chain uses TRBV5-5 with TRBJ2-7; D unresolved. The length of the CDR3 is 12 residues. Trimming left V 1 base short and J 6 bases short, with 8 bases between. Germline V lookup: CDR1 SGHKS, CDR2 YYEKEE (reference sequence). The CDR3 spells CASSLRNGEQYF. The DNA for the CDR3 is TGTGCCAGCAGCTTGCGAAACGGCGAGCAGTACTTC.

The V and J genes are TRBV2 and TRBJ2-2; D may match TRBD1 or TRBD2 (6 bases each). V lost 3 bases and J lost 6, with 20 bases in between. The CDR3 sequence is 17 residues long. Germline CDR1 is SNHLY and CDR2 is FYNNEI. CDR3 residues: CASSDEGGAILSGELFF. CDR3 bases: TGTGCCAGCAGTGATGAGGGGGGCGCAATTCTCTCCGGGGAGCTGTTTTTT.

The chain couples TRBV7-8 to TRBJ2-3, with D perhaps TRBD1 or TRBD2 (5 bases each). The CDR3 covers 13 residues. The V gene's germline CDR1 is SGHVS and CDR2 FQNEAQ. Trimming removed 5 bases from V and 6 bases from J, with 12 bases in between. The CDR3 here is CASSRDPTDTQYF. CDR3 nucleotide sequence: TGTGCCAGCAGCCGGGACCCTACGGATACGCAGTATTTT.

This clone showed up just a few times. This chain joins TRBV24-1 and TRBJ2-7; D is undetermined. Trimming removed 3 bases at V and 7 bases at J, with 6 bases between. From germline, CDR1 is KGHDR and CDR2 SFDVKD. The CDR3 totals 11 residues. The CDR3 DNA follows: TGTGCCACCAGTGATAGCTGGGAGCAGTACTTC. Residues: CATSDSWEQYF.

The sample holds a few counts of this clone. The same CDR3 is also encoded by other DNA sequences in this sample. DNA of the CDR3: TGCGCCAGCAGCTTAGGGGGCGAACAAGAGACCCAGTACTTC. This translates into CASSLGGEQETQYF. This sequence joins TRBV5-1 and TRBJ2-5, with TRBD1 identical over 7 bases. The CDR3 consists of 14 residues. Trimming cost V 2 bases and J 2 bases; bases outside gene matches: 3. Germline CDR1 is SGHRS and CDR2 is YFSETQ.

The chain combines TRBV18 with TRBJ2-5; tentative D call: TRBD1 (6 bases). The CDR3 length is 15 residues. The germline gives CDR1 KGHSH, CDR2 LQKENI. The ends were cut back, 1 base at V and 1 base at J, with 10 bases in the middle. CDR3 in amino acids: CASSPLGQTQETQYF. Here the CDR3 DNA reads TGTGCCAGCTCACCACTCGGACAGACCCAAGAGACCCAGTACTTC. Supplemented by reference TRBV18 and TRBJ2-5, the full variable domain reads NAGVMQNPRHLVRRRGQEARLRCSPMKGHSHVYWYRQLPEEGLKFMVYLQKENIIDESGMPKERFSAEFPKEGPSILRIQQVVRGDSAAYFCASSPLGQTQETQYFGPGTRLLVL.

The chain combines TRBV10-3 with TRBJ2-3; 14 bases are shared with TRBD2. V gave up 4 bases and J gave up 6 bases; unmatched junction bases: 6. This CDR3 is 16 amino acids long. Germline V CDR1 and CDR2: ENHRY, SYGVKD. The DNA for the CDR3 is TGTGCCATCAGTGCCGGACTAGCGGGGGGTGGCGATACGCAGTATTTT. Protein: CAISAGLAGGGDTQYF.

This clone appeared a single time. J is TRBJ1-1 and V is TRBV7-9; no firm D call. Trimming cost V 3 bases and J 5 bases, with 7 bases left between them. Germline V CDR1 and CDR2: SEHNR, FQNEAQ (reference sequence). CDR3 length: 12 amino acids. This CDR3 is CASSLLLTEAFF. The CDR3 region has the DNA TGTGCCAGCAGCTTGTTGTTGACTGAAGCTTTCTTT.

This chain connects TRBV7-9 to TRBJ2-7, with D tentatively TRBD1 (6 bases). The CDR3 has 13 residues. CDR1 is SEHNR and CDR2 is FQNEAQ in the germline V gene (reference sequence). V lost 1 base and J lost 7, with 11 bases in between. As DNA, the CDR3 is TGTGCCAGCAGCTTAGGGACAGCGCATGAGCAGTACTTC. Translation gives CASSLGTAHEQYF.

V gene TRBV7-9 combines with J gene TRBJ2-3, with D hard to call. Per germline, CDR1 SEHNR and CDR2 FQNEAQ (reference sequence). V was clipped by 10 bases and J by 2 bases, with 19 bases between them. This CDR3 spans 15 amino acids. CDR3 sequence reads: CATIHQSAYTDTQYF. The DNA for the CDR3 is TGTGCCACCATACATCAGTCGGCTTACACAGATACGCAGTATTTT.

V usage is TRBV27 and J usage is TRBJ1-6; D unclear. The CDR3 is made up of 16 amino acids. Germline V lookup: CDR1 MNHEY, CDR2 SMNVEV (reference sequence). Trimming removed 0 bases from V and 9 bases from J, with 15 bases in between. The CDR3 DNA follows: TGTGCCAGCAGTTTATCCGGTGGGGTTATTAGTTCACCCCTCCACTTT. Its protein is CASSLSGGVISSPLHF.

DNA of the CDR3: TGCGCCAGCAGCCAAGACAGGGGCTCGAGCTCCTATAATTCACCCCTCCACTTT. This encodes CASSQDRGSSSYNSPLHF. J is TRBJ1-6 and V is TRBV4-1, with D tentatively TRBD1 (6 bases). Trimming cost V 0 bases and J 0 bases, with 12 bases left between them. CDR1 is MGHRA, CDR2 YSYEKL, per germline. The CDR3 spans 18 residues.

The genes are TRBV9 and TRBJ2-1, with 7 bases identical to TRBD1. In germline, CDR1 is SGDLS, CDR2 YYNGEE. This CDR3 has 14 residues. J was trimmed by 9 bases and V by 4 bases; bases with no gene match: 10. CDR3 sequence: CASSIRQGLGEQFF. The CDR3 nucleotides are TGTGCCAGCAGCATCAGACAGGGTTTAGGTGAGCAGTTCTTC.